The present TCR beta chain was sequenced within a study of Ad26.COV2.S vaccination and SARS-CoV-2 variants. On the study more broadly: Intramuscular Ad26.COV2.S at 5x10^10 or 1x10^11 viral particles.

Study outcomes and limitations: Vaccine recipients and placebo recipients showed similar non-spike TCR breadth.

Measured with immunoSEQ multiplex PCR; TCRdb has only the in-frame clones, and not every one. The repertoire has some 320,000 clones, around 85% of them found once; the top ten carry around 2%. The CDR3 extends over 14 amino acids. The V end was cut by 5 bases, the J end by 4 bases, with 14 bases between. The germline CDR1 and CDR2 sequences are SEHNR and FQNEAQ (reference sequence). Concerning this clone: Its antigen remains unidentified. The identical CDR3 is also encoded by other nucleotide sequences in the sample.

Sample treatment: approximately 18 received Ad26.COV2.S at low or high dose, single or two shots; several received placebo; per-sample allocation not given. Vaccine and placebo recipients were sampled on day 63 after the first injection. This sequence originates from a person aged 18-60 years who received the Ad26.COV2.S COVID-19 vaccine or a placebo. The sequences come from peripheral blood, collected in a trial of Ad26.COV2.S vaccine versus placebo. This chain uses TRBV7-9 with TRBJ1-2; D possibly corresponds to TRBD1 (6 bases). CDR3 sequence (DNA): TGTGCCAGCAGCCCTCAGGGGTTATCCTATGGCTACACCTTC. It is translated as CASSPQGLSYGYTF.